Sequencing of this T cell receptor beta chain was carried out in a study of PD-1 blockade in classical Hodgkin lymphoma. Study-wide background: Patients received nivolumab 3 mg/kg intravenously every 2 weeks.

Time point given: cycle 4 day 1 (C4D1), after 6 weeks of nivolumab. Each and every patient relapsed after autologous stem cell transplantation, and patients got differing brentuximab vedotin exposure. Negative selection with magnets was how CD8+ T cells were isolated from the thawed PBMCs. Best outcomes ranged across complete response, partial response and progressive disease. To note about this clone: Its specificity is unknown.

Study results and limitations: A significant rise in TCR diversity was seen by C4D1 for CD4+ cells but not for CD8+ cells. Those achieving complete response showed baseline diversity like newly diagnosed patients.

Clones were read by immunoSEQ multiplex PCR, and TCRdb kept only the in-frame ones, dropping some. The sample has about 15,000 clones, around nine tenths seen once. This sequence was found in a human donor with classical Hodgkin lymphoma. The specimen was CD8+ T cells from blood, collected before the fourth cycle of nivolumab.

The CDR3 nucleotides are TGCAGCGTTGACGTCGGGACAGGACATGGCTACACCTTC. Its translation is CSVDVGTGHGYTF. The chain couples TRBV29-1 to TRBJ1-2, with 8 bases identical to TRBD1. The trim removed 3 bases at V and 6 bases at J, leaving 6 bases unmatched. The CDR3 length is 13 residues. The germline gives CDR1 SQVTM, CDR2 ANQGSEA.